The entry below gives a single T cell receptor beta chain sequence along with its context. The target antigen is unknown. This entry belongs to a study of CD8+ T cells in alopecia areata. As for the study in general: Treated patients were dosed with oral tofacitinib, taking 5 to 10 mg twice daily. Regarding the study as a whole: Significant decreases in scalp clonality and expanded CD8+ clones followed tofacitinib treatment. Scalp samples also yield sequences from resident alphabeta T cells of normal skin.

Once RNA had been extracted, it was reverse transcribed into cDNA to act as the sequencing template. Libraries were prepared by immunoSEQ multiplex PCR; TCRdb keeps only in-frame clonotypes and omits some of them. The sample lists some 130,000 clones, more than 45% occurring once. Germline CDR1 reads DFQATT; CDR2 reads SNEGSKA (reference sequence). V was cut by 4 bases and J by 15 bases, with 15 bases left in between. The CDR3 spans 11 residues. Treatment indicated: oral pan-JAK inhibitor, 5-10 mg twice daily. Starting from PBMCs, sorting isolated CD4+ and CD8+ T cells. This chain links TRBV20-1 with TRBJ2-2, with a weak D call TRBD2 (5 bases). The sequencing here drew on CD4+ T cells sorted from blood, taken at week 4, from a patient treated with tofacitinib. The sequence came from a human donor with alopecia areata. The CDR3 DNA is TGCAGTGCTATCAGCGGACTTAGGATGTTTTTT. This codes for CSAISGLRMFF.